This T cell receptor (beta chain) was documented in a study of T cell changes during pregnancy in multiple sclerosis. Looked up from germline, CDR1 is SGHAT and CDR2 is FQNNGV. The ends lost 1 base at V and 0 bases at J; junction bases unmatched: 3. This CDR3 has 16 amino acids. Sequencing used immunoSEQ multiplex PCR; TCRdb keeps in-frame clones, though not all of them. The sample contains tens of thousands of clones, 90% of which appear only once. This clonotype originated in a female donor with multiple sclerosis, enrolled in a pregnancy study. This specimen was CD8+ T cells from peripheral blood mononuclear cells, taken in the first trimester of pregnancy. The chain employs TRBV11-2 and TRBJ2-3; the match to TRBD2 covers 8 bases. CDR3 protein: CASSLVSGISTDTQYF. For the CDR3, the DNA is TGTGCCAGCAGCTTAGTTAGCGGGATTAGCACAGATACGCAGTATTTT. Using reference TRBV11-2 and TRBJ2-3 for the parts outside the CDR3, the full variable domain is EAGVAQSPRYKIIEKRQSVAFWCNPISGHATLYWYQQILGQGPKLLIQFQNNGVVDDSQLPKDRFSAERLKGVDSTLKIQPAKLEDSAVYLCASSLVSGISTDTQYFGPGTRLTVL.